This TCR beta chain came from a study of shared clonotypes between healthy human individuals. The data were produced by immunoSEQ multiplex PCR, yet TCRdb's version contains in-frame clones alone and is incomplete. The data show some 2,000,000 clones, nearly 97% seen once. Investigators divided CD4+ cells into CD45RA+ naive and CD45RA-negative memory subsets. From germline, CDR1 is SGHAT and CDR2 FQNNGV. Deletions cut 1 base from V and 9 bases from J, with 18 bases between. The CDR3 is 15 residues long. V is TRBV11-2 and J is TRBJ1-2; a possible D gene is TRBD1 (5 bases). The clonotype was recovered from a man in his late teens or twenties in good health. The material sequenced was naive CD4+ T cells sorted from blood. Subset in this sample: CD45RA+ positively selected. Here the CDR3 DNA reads TGTGCCAGCAGCTTAGTGGCAGGGACGCTATATAGCTACACCTTC. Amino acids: CASSLVAGTLYSYTF.